Listed below are T cell receptor beta chains from one sample, sequenced in a study of blood T cell repertoires in COVID-19. Using immunoSEQ multiplex PCR, the repertoire was profiled, and TCRdb retains in-frame clones only, with some absent. The sample carries roughly 31,000 clones, more than 80% recorded once. Material: peripheral blood. The origin of the receptors is a man in his fifties or sixties with acute or convalescent COVID-19. Both conserved end residues are part of each CDR3. A D gene is named only where the DNA matches it firmly. A row's size may be missing; if present it is once, few, many or a size class.

V	J	D	size	DNA	CDR3
TRBV2	TRBJ1-4	TRBD1	NA	TGTGCCAGCAGCAGGGACAGGGATGAAAAACTGTTTTTT	CASSRDRDEKLFF
TRBV29-1	TRBJ1-1	TRBD1	NA	TGCAGCGTGACGGGACAGTTCAGGGGCACTGAAGCTTTCTTT	CSVTGQFRGTEAFF
TRBV3-1/TRBV3-2	TRBJ2-7	TRBD2	NA	TGTGCCAGCAGCCCCGGGACGGCGGGACTAGCGGCCTTTTCCTACGAGCAGTACTTC	CASSPGTAGLAAFSYEQYF
TRBV28	TRBJ2-7	TRBD2	NA	TGTGCCAGCAGAAGAACCGGGACTAGCGCCTACGAGCAGTACTTC	CASRRTGTSAYEQYF
TRBV6-5	TRBJ1-2	NA	NA	TGTGCCAGCAGTTCGAGCGGGGGGGGATATGGCTACACCTTC	CASSSSGGGYGYTF
TRBV11-2	TRBJ2-5	TRBD1	NA	TGTGCCAGCAGCTTAGTTGAGGACAGGAATCAAGAGACCCAGTACTTC	CASSLVEDRNQETQYF
TRBV28	TRBJ1-5	NA	NA	TGTGCCAGCAGTGGGGGGTACGGGCGGCAGCCCCAGCATTTT	CASSGGYGRQPQHF
TRBV11-2	TRBJ2-7	TRBD2	NA	TGTGCCAGCAGCCCCTCTCTAGCGGGATACTACGAGCAGTACTTC	CASSPSLAGYYEQYF
TRBV6-4	TRBJ1-1	NA	NA	TGTGCCAGCAGTGAGTTAAGGGGCACTGAAGCTTTCTTT	CASSELRGTEAFF
TRBV18	TRBJ1-1	TRBD1	NA	TGTGCCAGCTCACGGGATCTTACAGGGGGAGGAACTGAAGCTTTCTTT	CASSRDLTGGGTEAFF
TRBV7-8	TRBJ1-2	NA	NA	TGTGCCAGCAGCTTCGGGGGGATGATCTATGGCTACACCTTC	CASSFGGMIYGYTF
TRBV21-1	TRBJ2-3	NA	NA	TGTGCCACAACCCAGCGACTAGCGGGGGGCCTCACAGATACGCAGTATTTT	CATTQRLAGGLTDTQYF
TRBV3-1/TRBV3-2	TRBJ2-7	TRBD1	NA	TGTGCCAGCAGCCTGTGGGACAGGGTCTACGAGCAGTACTTC	CASSLWDRVYEQYF
TRBV19	TRBJ2-7	TRBD1	NA	TGTGCCAGTAGTGGGTCCGGGACAGATCCCTACGAGCAGTACTTC	CASSGSGTDPYEQYF
TRBV28	TRBJ1-6	NA	NA	TGTGCCAGCATTTCCTGGCAGGGTAGCAATTCACCCCTCCACTTT	CASISWQGSNSPLHF
TRBV11-1	TRBJ2-7	NA	NA	TGTGCCAGCAGCACGCGGGGTAGCTCCTACGAGCAGTACTTC	CASSTRGSSYEQYF
TRBV5-1	TRBJ2-1	TRBD1	NA	TGCGCCAGCAGCGTAGGGACAGGGAATGAGCAGTTCTTC	CASSVGTGNEQFF
TRBV28	TRBJ1-5	TRBD1	NA	TGTGCCAGCAGTTTCCCTACAGGGGGCGGCAATCAGCCCCAGCATTTT	CASSFPTGGGNQPQHF
TRBV3-1/TRBV3-2	TRBJ1-6	NA	NA	TGTGCCAGCAGCCAAGAATACAATTATAATTCACCCCTCCACTTT	CASSQEYNYNSPLHF
TRBV6-2/TRBV6-3	TRBJ1-1	NA	few	TGTGCCAGCAGTTACTCGCCCGGGAACACTGAAGCTTTCTTT	CASSYSPGNTEAFF
TRBV6-5	TRBJ1-2	NA	NA	TGTGCCAGCAGTTACGGTGGGTCGGGTGGCTACACCTTC	CASSYGGSGGYTF
TRBV27	TRBJ2-1	TRBD2	NA	TGTGCCACCGGGGGGGCATACAATGAGCAGTTCTTC	CATGGAYNEQFF